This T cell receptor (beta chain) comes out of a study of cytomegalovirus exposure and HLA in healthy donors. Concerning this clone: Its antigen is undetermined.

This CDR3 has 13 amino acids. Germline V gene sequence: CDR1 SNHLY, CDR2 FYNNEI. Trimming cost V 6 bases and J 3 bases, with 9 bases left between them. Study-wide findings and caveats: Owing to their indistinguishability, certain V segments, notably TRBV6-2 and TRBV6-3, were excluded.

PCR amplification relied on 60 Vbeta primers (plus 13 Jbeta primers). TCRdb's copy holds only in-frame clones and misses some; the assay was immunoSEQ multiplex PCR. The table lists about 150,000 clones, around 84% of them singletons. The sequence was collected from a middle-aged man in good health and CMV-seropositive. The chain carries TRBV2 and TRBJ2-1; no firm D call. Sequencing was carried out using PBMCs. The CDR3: CASRINFYNEQFF. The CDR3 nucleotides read TGTGCCAGCAGAATAAATTTCTACAATGAGCAGTTCTTC.